Listed here are 20 T cell receptor beta chains from one sample, sequenced in a study of identical twins. In TCRdb, the 5' RACE reads were re-called with MiXCR into one record per CDR3 protein. The table shows over 600,000 distinct CDR3 sequences, with approximately 21% occurring only once. The sample was also linked to a second study, of T cells expressing NK-cell markers.

The sequenced sample was PBMCs. Source of these receptors: a woman aged 18-30 years in good health.

This clonotype was counted at least ten times. The DNA of the CDR3 is TGCAGTGCTAGCGCCCTCGTGGAGACCCAAGAGACCCAGTACTTC. Translated, it gives CSASALVETQETQYF. V usage is TRBV20-1 and J usage is TRBJ2-5; D is uncertain. This CDR3 has 15 residues. The V gene lost 3 bases and the J gene lost 1 base, with 15 bases spanning the gap. Germline CDR1 reads DFQATT; CDR2 reads SNEGSKA (reference sequence).

This clonotype was seen a few times. At one boundary the junction diverges from the germline segment, which might be a read error. The gene calls are TRBV20-1 and TRBJ1-2; D may be TRBD1 (5 bases). Germline V CDR1 and CDR2: DFQATT, SNEGSKA (reference sequence). This CDR3 spans 15 amino acids. CDR3 amino acids: CSARDPTRGVFGYTF. The CDR3 DNA follows: TGCAGTGCCAGAGATCCAACCCGGGGGGTTTTCGGCTACACCTTC.

Here the CDR3 reads CASSQASGGRLSTDTQYF. CDR3 nucleotide sequence: TGCGCCAGCAGCCAGGCTAGCGGGGGGAGGCTTAGCACAGATACGCAGTATTTT. The chain has TRBV4-1 and TRBJ2-3; 11 bases map to TRBD2. After removal of 3 bases from V and 0 bases from J, the junction contained 8 bases not matched to a gene. CDR1 and CDR2 (germline): MGHRA, YSYEKL. CDR3 size: 18 residues.

In its sample, this clonotype was seen many times. The chain links TRBV20-1 to TRBJ1-1, with TRBD1 as a possible D gene (5 bases). This CDR3 has 13 residues. Trimming removed 3 bases at V and 1 base at J, with 9 bases between. Germline loops: CDR1 DFQATT, CDR2 SNEGSKA (reference sequence). CDR3 loop: CSARTDPNTEAFF. The CDR3 nucleotides read TGCAGTGCTAGGACAGATCCGAACACTGAAGCTTTCTTT.

J is TRBJ2-7 and V is TRBV29-1, with D tentatively TRBD1 (5 bases). Per germline, CDR1 SQVTM and CDR2 ANQGSEA. The ends were cut back, 4 bases at V and 3 bases at J, with 10 bases in the middle. The CDR3 covers 12 residues. The chain's CDR3 is CSVVGHRYEQYF. In DNA form, the CDR3 reads TGCAGCGTTGTAGGACACCGCTACGAGCAGTACTTC.

This clonotype was found a few times. The V and J genes are TRBV24-1 and TRBJ2-3; 8 bases map to TRBD2. Trimming took 3 bases from V and 5 from J; bases not matched to a gene: 3. The V gene's germline CDR1 is KGHDR and CDR2 SFDVKD. This CDR3 is 14 amino acids long. The CDR3 region has the DNA TGTGCCACCAGTGATAGCCTAGCGGGAGATACGCAGTATTTT. It encodes CATSDSLAGDTQYF.

This clonotype showed up just a few times. The CDR3 DNA follows: TGCGCCAGCAGCAACCTACAGGGTCTCCCGTCCCCCAATGAGCAGTTCTTC. Its translation is CASSNLQGLPSPNEQFF. V is TRBV5-1 and J is TRBJ2-1, with D maybe TRBD1 (6 bases). The germline gives CDR1 SGHRS, CDR2 YFSETQ. The CDR3 spans 17 residues. Trimming shortened V by 4 bases and J by 6 bases, and 23 bases separated the two germline ends.

CDR3 bases: TGTGCCAGCAGTTACGGGACTAGCGGGGCGGTTATCCATGAGCAGTTCTTC. This sequence encodes CASSYGTSGAVIHEQFF. The rearrangement uses TRBV6-5 and TRBJ2-1; 13 nucleotides align to TRBD2. The CDR3 runs 17 residues. Germline V gives CDR1 MNHEY, CDR2 SVGAGI. Trimming removed 2 bases from V and 8 bases from J; junction bases left unmatched: 9.

As to this clonotype: The junction departs from germline at one end; a sequencing error may be responsible. The chain is built from TRBV12-3 or TRBV12-4 and TRBJ1-5; D not certain. The CDR3 has 14 residues. CDR3 protein: CASSFSVNGSPMYF. DNA for the CDR3: TGTGCCAGCAGTTTTAGCGTTAACGGCTCCCCGATGTATTTT.

V is TRBV3-1 and J is TRBJ2-5; D may be TRBD1 or TRBD2 (6 bases each). The CDR3 is made up of 14 amino acids. V was cut by 1 base and J by 4 bases, with 10 bases left in between. Germline CDR1 and CDR2: LGHDT and YNNKEL (reference sequence). CDR3 coding DNA: TGTGCCAGCAGCCAAGTATCGGGGGCAGAGACCCAGTACTTC. Amino acids: CASSQVSGAETQYF.

There are a few counts of this clonotype. The J gene is TRBJ1-5, the V gene TRBV25-1; D gene uncertain. V lost 3 bases and J lost 0, with 6 bases in between. CDR3 length: 14 amino acids. CDR1 MGHDK and CDR2 SYGVNS come from the germline V gene. The CDR3 coding sequence is TGTGCCAGCAGTGACCAGTATAGCAATCAGCCCCAGCATTTT. Protein sequence: CASSDQYSNQPQHF.

The CDR3 sequence is CSVGRARVVTGELFF. CDR3 bases: TGCAGCGTTGGGCGGGCCAGGGTTGTAACCGGGGAGCTGTTTTTT. The genes are TRBV29-1 and TRBJ2-2; D may correspond to TRBD1 or TRBD2 (5 bases each). V was pared by 4 bases and J by 5 bases, with 17 bases between. This CDR3 is built from 15 residues. Germline assignment: CDR1 SQVTM and CDR2 ANQGSEA.

The rearrangement links TRBV7-9 to TRBJ2-1, with D unclear. The CDR3 consists of 12 residues. Deletions cut 5 bases from V and 6 bases from J, with 8 bases between. Per germline, CDR1 SEHNR and CDR2 FQNEAQ (reference sequence). CDR3 sequence: CASSLQSNEQFF. CDR3 DNA: TGTGCCAGCAGCCTTCAGTCCAATGAGCAGTTCTTC.

About this clonotype itself: A read error is possible here, since a much larger clone lies one base away. This CDR3 is CTSSFDRGRGEQFF. The CDR3 nucleotides are TGTACCAGCAGTTTCGACAGGGGGAGGGGTGAGCAGTTCTTC. The V gene is TRBV12-3 or TRBV12-4, the J gene TRBJ2-1; 9 bases map to TRBD1. The CDR3 loop spans 14 amino acids.

This chain uses TRBV12-3 or TRBV12-4 with TRBJ1-1; D call uncertain. Trimming stripped 5 bases from V and 1 base from J, with 8 bases between. This CDR3 is 13 amino acids long. The CDR3 reads CASSPHANTEAFF. For the CDR3, the DNA is TGTGCCAGCAGTCCCCACGCGAACACTGAAGCTTTCTTT.

This clonotype was recorded a few times. Here the CDR3 DNA reads TGTGCCATCAGTGAGTCGGGGTCGAGCGGATACACAGATACGCAGTATTTT. It specifies CAISESGSSGYTDTQYF. The chain combines TRBV10-3 with TRBJ2-3; TRBD2 is a possible D gene (5 bases). The length of the CDR3 is 17 residues. Germline-derived CDR1 and CDR2 are ENHRY and SYGVKD. The V and J ends lost 0 bases and 2 bases respectively, with 15 bases between them.

This sequence joins TRBV2 and TRBJ2-1, with 8 bases aligning to TRBD1. Germline CDR1 SNHLY, CDR2 FYNNEI. This CDR3 region has 11 residues. V shed 5 bases and J 14 bases; nucleotides not matched to a gene: 5. The CDR3: CASSPGGAKFF. DNA of the CDR3: TGTGCCAGCAGTCCAGGGGGCGCGAAGTTCTTC.

This clonotype appeared many times. The rearrangement links TRBV5-6 to TRBJ1-4, with unresolved D. Germline CDR1 SGHDT, CDR2 YYEEEE. This CDR3 region has 13 residues. V gave up 3 bases and J gave up 6 bases, with 9 bases separating them. This chain's CDR3 is CASSSVLDEKLFF. DNA for the CDR3: TGTGCCAGCAGCTCCGTCCTAGATGAAAAACTGTTTTTT.

This clonotype occurred many times. V is TRBV12-3 or TRBV12-4 and J is TRBJ2-1, with D uncertain. The CDR3 sequence is 13 residues long. Trimming left V 1 base short and J 5 bases short, with 6 bases between. The CDR3 loop is CASSLDGNNEQFF. CDR3 nucleotides: TGTGCCAGCAGTTTAGACGGAAACAATGAGCAGTTCTTC.

V is TRBV7-2 and J is TRBJ2-1; 7 bases align to TRBD2. This CDR3 spans 15 amino acids. V was clipped by 1 base and J by 4 bases; unmatched bases: 4. Germline V gene lookup returns CDR1 SGHTA and CDR2 FQGNSA. The CDR3 spells CASSLVRDYYNEQFF. The CDR3 DNA sequence: TGTGCCAGCAGCTTAGTCCGGGACTATTACAATGAGCAGTTCTTC.